The T cell receptor (beta chain) under discussion was sequenced for a study of T cell repertoires in cytomegalovirus infection. TCRdb re-derived calls from the reads in MiXCR, one entry per CDR3 protein. Here the sample spans under 600,000 distinct CDR3 sequences, 16% being singletons. From germline, CDR1 is SGHNT and CDR2 YENEEA. The V segment lost 5 bases and the J segment 7 bases; nucleotides outside the gene matches: 17. The CDR3 runs to 17 residues. This receptor was taken from a human donor in good health (CMV status not recorded). Some clones in this sample may be carry-over from other donors' samples. This chain links TRBV11-3 with TRBJ2-1, with 7 positions matching TRBD2. The material sequenced was CD8+ T cells from PBMCs. CDR3 region: CASSARVGGNWQNEQFF. CDR3 in DNA: TGTGCCAGCAGCGCCCGAGTCGGGGGGAATTGGCAGAATGAGCAGTTCTTC.